The clone carrying this T cell receptor (beta chain) turned up a few times. This record belongs to a study of T-cell reconstitution after alpha-beta-depleted transplantation in children. V was shortened by 0 bases and J by 0 bases, with 12 bases between the two germline ends. The germline gives CDR1 SGDLS, CDR2 YYNGEE. The CDR3 runs to 16 residues. Preparation of the TCRbeta library was carried out with unique molecular identifiers. TCRdb re-derived calls from the PCR reads in MiXCR, one entry per CDR3 protein. The table records about 610,000 distinct CDR3 sequences, roughly a tenth of them present only once.

This specimen was PBMCs from the stem cell graft donor, taken from the stem cell graft. The chain carries TRBV9 and TRBJ2-5; a possible D gene is TRBD1 (5 bases). The TCR was taken from a human donor who donated a stem cell graft to a child with acute myeloid leukemia. The CDR3 spells CASSVEGNSYQETQYF. DNA of the CDR3: TGTGCCAGCAGCGTAGAGGGGAACAGCTACCAAGAGACCCAGTACTTC.